Listed below are T cell receptor beta chains from one sample, sequenced in a study of T cell repertoires in cytomegalovirus infection. TCRdb re-called the reads through MiXCR, storing one row per CDR3 protein. The sample lists roughly 760,000 distinct CDR3 sequences, under 40% seen once, with around 2.8% in the top ten. The sample consisted of PBMCs. Every receptor here comes from a human donor in good health (CMV status not recorded). Some clones in this sample may be carry-over from other donors' samples. Both conserved end residues are part of each CDR3. A D gene is named only where the DNA matches it firmly. Clone size is shown for a subset of rows, as once, few, many or a class of expanded clone.

D gene,V gene,clone size,J gene,CDR3 DNA,CDR3 protein
-,TRBV27,-,TRBJ1-1,TGTGCCAGCAGTTTATCGACCCCCAGAAGCACTGAAGCTTTCTTT,CASSLSTPRSTEAFF
-,TRBV20-1,-,TRBJ2-2,TGCAGTGCTAGAGATCCCGACTGGCCAGGCACCGGGGAGCTGTTTTTT,CSARDPDWPGTGELFF
-,TRBV28,few,TRBJ2-5,TGTGCCAGCAGTTTATTTGCGGATCGGGAGACCCAGTACTTC,CASSLFADRETQYF
TRBD1,TRBV10-3,-,TRBJ1-1,TGTGCCACATCCCGCAGGGGGGACACTGAAGCTTTCTTT,CATSRRGDTEAFF
-,TRBV12-3/TRBV12-4,few,TRBJ2-2,TGTGCCAGCAGTTTATCACACAACGCGAACACCGGGGAGCTGTTTTTT,CASSLSHNANTGELFF
-,TRBV19,once,TRBJ2-2,TGTGCCAGTAAACGCGGCGGGACAATTACCACCGGGGAGCTGTTTTTT,CASKRGGTITTGELFF
-,TRBV6-2/TRBV6-3,few,TRBJ2-3,TGTGCCAGCAGTTACTCTCCAGGAATTAGCACAGATACGCAGTATTTT,CASSYSPGISTDTQYF
-,TRBV19,-,TRBJ1-6,TGTGCCAGTAGTATTGGGGGCCGATCACCCCTCCACTTT,CASSIGGRSPLHF
TRBD1,TRBV4-1,-,TRBJ2-5,TGTTCCAGCAGCCCCAGAGCGTCGGGACAGCCCGGGGAGACCCCGTACTTC,CSSSPRASGQPGETPYF
-,TRBV12-3/TRBV12-4,-,TRBJ1-4,TGTGCCAGCAGTTTAAGGGGGTATAATGAAAAACTGTTTTTT,CASSLRGYNEKLFF
-,TRBV6-1,-,TRBJ2-7,TGTGCCAGCAGTGAATTAGACAGGAGCTACGAGCAGTACTTC,CASSELDRSYEQYF
TRBD1,TRBV7-8,many,TRBJ2-7,TGTGCCAGCAGCCCACCGGGACAGGGGGCGCGTGAGCAGTACTTC,CASSPPGQGAREQYF
-,TRBV28,-,TRBJ1-1,TGTGCCAGCAGCTATCGAGAAGGGGTGGTTGTGAACACTGAAGCTTTCTTT,CASSYREGVVVNTEAFF
-,TRBV5-1,-,TRBJ1-5,TGCGCCAGCGGCTTGGAGCCAGGGACAAGGGCCCAGCATTTT,CASGLEPGTRAQHF
-,TRBV5-6,few,TRBJ2-3,TGTGCCAGCAGCGGCGGGGGCGGGAGCACAGATACGCAGTATTTT,CASSGGGGSTDTQYF
-,TRBV28,-,TRBJ2-5,TGTGCCAGTCAGTTTGGAGGGATTGGGGAGACCCAGTACTTC,CASQFGGIGETQYF
TRBD1,TRBV7-6,-,TRBJ1-6,TGTGCCAGCAGCTTAGCTCTGGGACCGGGACAGCAGTCACCACTCAACTTT,CASSLALGPGQQSPLNF
TRBD2,TRBV20-1,-,TRBJ2-1,TGCAGTGCCAAAGGGACTACCGCCTGGATGAAACAGTTCTTC,CSAKGTTAWMKQFF
TRBD2,TRBV7-2,many,TRBJ2-7,TGTGCCAGCAGCTTAGTGGGGGGCAGCGGGAGACGGAACGAGCAGTACTTC,CASSLVGGSGRRNEQYF
-,TRBV24-1,-,TRBJ2-5,TGTGCCACCTCGAAAGGTTGGGAGACCCAGTACTTC,CATSKGWETQYF
-,TRBV28,few,TRBJ1-1,TGTGCCAGCAGTTTACTCTTGAGGGGTATGAACACTGAAGCTTTCTTT,CASSLLLRGMNTEAFF
-,TRBV7-2,few,TRBJ1-2,TGTGCCAGCAGCTTAGACGGGCCGGCTCCAGGCTACACCTTC,CASSLDGPAPGYTF
-,TRBV18,-,TRBJ2-1,TGTGCCAGCTCACCACGGGAGATAAATGAGCAGTTCTTC,CASSPREINEQFF
-,TRBV7-3,many,TRBJ1-1,TGTGCCAGCAGCTTACTCCCAGGGGCCACTGAAGCTTTCTTT,CASSLLPGATEAFF
-,TRBV28,-,TRBJ2-4,TGTGCCAGCAGTTTGGGAGTTGGTCAGGGAAACATTCAGTACTTC,CASSLGVGQGNIQYF
TRBD1,TRBV19,-,TRBJ2-7,TGTGCCAGTAGTATCCGGGACAGGGGGTACGAGCAGTACTTC,CASSIRDRGYEQYF
-,TRBV19,few,TRBJ1-4,TGTGCCAGTAGTATTCTGAGTGCAACTAATGAAAAACTGTTTTTT,CASSILSATNEKLFF
-,TRBV10-3,few,TRBJ2-7,TGTGCCATCAGGGGAGCGGGCCCGAGCTACGAGCAGTACTTC,CAIRGAGPSYEQYF
-,TRBV28,-,TRBJ1-5,TGTGCCAGCAGCCCTGTTGGGAATCAGCCCCAGCATTTT,CASSPVGNQPQHF